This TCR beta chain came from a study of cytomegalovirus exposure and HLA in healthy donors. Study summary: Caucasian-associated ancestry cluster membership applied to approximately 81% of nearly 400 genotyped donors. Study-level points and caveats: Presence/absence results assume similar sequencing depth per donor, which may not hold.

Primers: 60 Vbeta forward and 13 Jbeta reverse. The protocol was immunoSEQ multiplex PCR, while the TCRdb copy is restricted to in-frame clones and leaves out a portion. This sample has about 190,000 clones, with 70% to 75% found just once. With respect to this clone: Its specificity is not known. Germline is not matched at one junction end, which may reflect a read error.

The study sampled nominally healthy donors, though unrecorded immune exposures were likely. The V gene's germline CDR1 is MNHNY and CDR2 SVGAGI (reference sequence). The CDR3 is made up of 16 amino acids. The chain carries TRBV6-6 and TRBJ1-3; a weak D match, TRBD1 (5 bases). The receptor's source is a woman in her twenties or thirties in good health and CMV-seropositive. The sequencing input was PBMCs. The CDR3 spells CVSSYPGGRGGNTIYF. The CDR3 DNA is TGTGTCAGCAGTTACCCGGGGGGGAGGGGTGGAAACACCATATATTTT.